This T cell receptor (beta chain) comes out of a study of liver allograft versus peripheral blood T cells. Study-level information: Hepatic allograft T cell receptor repertoires were evaluated relative to those present in recipients' peripheral blood.

This clonotype came up many times. V shed 1 base, J shed 4 bases, and the junction held 5 bases outside the gene matches. The CDR3 runs to 16 residues. In germline, CDR1 is MNHNS, CDR2 SASEGT. TCRdb itself ran the reads through MiXCR, one entry per CDR3 protein. Here the sample spans 13,000 or so distinct CDR3 sequences, approximately 17% being singletons. The receptor was derived from a human patient who had a liver transplant. Some T cells may possibly be graft donor cells. The V gene is TRBV6-1, the J gene TRBJ2-5; 11 positions match TRBD1. The CDR3 DNA reads as TGTGCCAGCAGTGAAGTCCCCGGGACAGGGGGAGAGACCCAGTACTTC. The encoded protein is CASSEVPGTGGETQYF.